This T cell receptor (beta chain) was observed in a study of beta chain features in type 1 diabetes. About the study: What patients shared with healthy donors was a similar profile of age, gender and cell yields.

The ends lost 5 bases at V and 0 bases at J; junction bases unmatched: 9. This CDR3 comprises 17 residues. The germline CDR1 and CDR2 sequences are MDHEN and SYDVKM. Study-level points and caveats: Moderately but significantly shorter TCRB CDR3s were found in Type 1 diabetes patients in all four CD4+ subsets. Patients' naive, central memory and regulatory TCRB repertoires appeared more alike than those of healthy donors.

The entirety of the isolated RNA underwent reverse transcription, so expressed TCRB transcripts were sequenced. Profiling relied on immunoSEQ multiplex PCR, and the TCRdb table lists in-frame clones only, not all of them. The repertoire includes around 300,000 clones, 15% of them detected once, and roughly 0.015% sits in the top ten. Concerning this clone: Antigen: not known.

Via the markers CD45RO/CCR7/CD25/CD127/CD95/CD27, stem cell-like memory, regulatory, central memory and naive CD4+ cells were sorted. Without exception, sorted populations had purity beyond 95%. This rearrangement joins TRBV28 to TRBJ2-2, with 7 positions matching TRBD1. Sequencing used naive CD4+ T cells from blood. The clonotype comes from a man aged 18 to 29 with type 1 diabetes. Written as DNA, the CDR3 is TGTGCCAGCAGTCGGGACAGATTAGAGACGAACACCGGGGAGCTGTTTTTT. Translated, it gives CASSRDRLETNTGELFF. Complete variable domain (other parts from reference TRBV28 and TRBJ2-2): DVKVTQSSRYLVKRTGEKVFLECVQDMDHENMFWYRQDPGLGLRLIYFSYDVKMKEKGDIPEGYSVSREKKERFSLILESASTNQTSMYLCASSRDRLETNTGELFFGEGSRLTVL.